This record looks at one TCR beta chain sequence and its context. Antigen: not known. The data stem from a study of cytomegalovirus exposure and HLA in healthy donors. The germline V and J ends were trimmed by 0 bases and 5 bases, with 13 bases remaining between them. This CDR3 is built from 15 residues. The germline gives CDR1 MGHRA, CDR2 YSYEKL. Amplification used 60 Vbeta primers and 13 Jbeta primers. Only in-frame clones appear in the TCRdb table, and some are missing; sequencing was by immunoSEQ multiplex PCR. The sample lists about 61,000 clones; 70% to 90% were seen once. Regarding the study as a whole: Some V segments (TRBV6-2 and TRBV6-3 among them) were excluded as indistinguishable. A later examination showed that TCR association rates differed by HLA locus, with DRB1 most and HLA-C fewest.

The chain carries TRBV4-1 and TRBJ1-2, with D perhaps matching TRBD1 (6 bases). Material for sequencing was PBMCs. This clonotype was obtained from a young man in good health and CMV-seronegative. CDR3 DNA: TGCGCCAGCAGCCAAGATTGGTCAGGGGAGTATGGCTACACCTTC. Translation gives CASSQDWSGEYGYTF.